The sequence of this TCR beta chain was determined in a study of blood T cell repertoires in COVID-19. Study-level information: Sites in the United States, Italy and Spain provided acute and convalescent COVID-19 samples. T cells, B-cell-depleted T cells, or PBMCs provided the cDNA or gDNA that served as material.

Produced via immunoSEQ multiplex PCR; TCRdb's table is partial and in-frame only. The sample includes 250,000 to 300,000 clones, about nine tenths of them seen just once. In germline, CDR1 is SGHRS, CDR2 YFSETQ. This CDR3 is 12 amino acids long. The V gene lost 6 bases and the J gene lost 6 bases, with 12 bases spanning the gap. The rearrangement links TRBV5-1 to TRBJ1-2; no clear D gene. This receptor was taken from a woman between 45 and 65 years old who had recovered from COVID-19. What was sequenced was peripheral blood. The CDR3: CASTNTGDGYTF. The CDR3 nucleotides are TGCGCCAGCACTAATACTGGAGATGGCTACACCTTC.